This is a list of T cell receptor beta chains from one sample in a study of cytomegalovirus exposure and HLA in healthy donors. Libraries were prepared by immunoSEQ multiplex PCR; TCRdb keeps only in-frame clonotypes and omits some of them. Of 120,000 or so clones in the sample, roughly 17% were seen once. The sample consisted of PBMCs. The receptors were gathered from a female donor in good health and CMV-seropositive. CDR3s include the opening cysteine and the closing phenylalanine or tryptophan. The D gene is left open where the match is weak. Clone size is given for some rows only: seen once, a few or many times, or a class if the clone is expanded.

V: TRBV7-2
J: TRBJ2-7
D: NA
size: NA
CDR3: CASSLVSGGLSYEQYF
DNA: TGTGCCAGCAGCTTAGTTTCTGGCGGGTTATCCTACGAGCAGTACTTC

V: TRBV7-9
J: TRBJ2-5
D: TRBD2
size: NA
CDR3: CASSFGRTSEQETQYF
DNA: TGTGCCAGCAGTTTCGGGAGGACTAGCGAGCAAGAGACCCAGTACTTC

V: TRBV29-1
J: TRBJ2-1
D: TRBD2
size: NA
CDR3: CSVEGARGGDEQFF
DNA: TGCAGCGTTGAAGGGGCACGGGGGGGCGATGAGCAGTTCTTC

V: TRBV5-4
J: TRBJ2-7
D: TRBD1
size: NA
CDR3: CASSLAGQGGQYF
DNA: TGTGCCAGCAGCTTGGCCGGACAGGGCGGGCAGTACTTC

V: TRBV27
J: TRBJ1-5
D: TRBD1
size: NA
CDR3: CASSLSTLQGTNQPQHF
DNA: TGTGCCAGCAGTTTATCAACCCTACAGGGGACCAATCAGCCCCAGCATTTT

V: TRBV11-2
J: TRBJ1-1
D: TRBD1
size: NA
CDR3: CASSLATGGMNTEAFF
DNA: TGTGCCAGCAGCTTAGCGACAGGGGGAATGAACACTGAAGCTTTCTTT

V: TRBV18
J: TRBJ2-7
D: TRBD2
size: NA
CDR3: CASSLNQLAGVYEQYF
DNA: TGTGCCAGCTCACTGAACCAACTAGCGGGGGTCTACGAGCAGTACTTC

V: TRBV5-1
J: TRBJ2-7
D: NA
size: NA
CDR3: CASSLYAGDSYEQYF
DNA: TGCGCCAGCAGCTTGTACGCCGGGGACTCCTACGAGCAGTACTTC

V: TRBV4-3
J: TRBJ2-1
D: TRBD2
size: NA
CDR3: CASSQDPGLAGNNEQFF
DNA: TGCGCCAGCAGCCAAGACCCCGGACTAGCGGGAAACAATGAGCAGTTCTTC

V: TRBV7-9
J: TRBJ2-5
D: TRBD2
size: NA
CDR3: CASSQAGGTIQETQYF
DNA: TGTGCCAGCAGCCAGGCGGGGGGGACTATACAAGAGACCCAGTACTTC

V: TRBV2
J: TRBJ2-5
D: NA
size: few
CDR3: CASSEDGFKETQYF
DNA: TGTGCCAGCAGTGAAGACGGTTTTAAGGAGACCCAGTACTTC

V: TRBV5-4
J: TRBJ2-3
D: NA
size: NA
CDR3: CASSLALSTDTQYF
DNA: TGTGCCAGCAGCTTGGCTTTAAGCACAGATACGCAGTATTTT

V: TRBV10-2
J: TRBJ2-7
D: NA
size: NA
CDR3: CASRKQVPPYEQYF
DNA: TGCGCCAGCAGAAAACAGGTCCCCCCCTACGAGCAGTACTTC

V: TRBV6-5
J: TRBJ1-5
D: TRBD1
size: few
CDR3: CATRQGTAIGQPQHF
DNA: TGTGCCACTCGACAGGGGACGGCCATTGGGCAGCCCCAGCATTTT

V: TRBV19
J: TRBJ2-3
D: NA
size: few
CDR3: CASSMFWSGASTDTQYF
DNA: TGTGCCAGTAGTATGTTCTGGTCGGGTGCTAGCACAGATACGCAGTATTTT

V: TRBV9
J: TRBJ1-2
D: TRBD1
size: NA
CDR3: CASSRTGVSNYGYTF
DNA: TGTGCCAGCAGCAGGACAGGAGTATCTAACTATGGCTACACCTTC

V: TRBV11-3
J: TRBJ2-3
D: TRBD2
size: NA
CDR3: CASSLDSGGTDTQYF
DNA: TGTGCCAGCAGCTTAGATAGCGGGGGCACAGATACGCAGTATTTT

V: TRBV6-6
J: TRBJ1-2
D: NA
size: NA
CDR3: CASSYGAYGYTF
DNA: TGTGCCAGCAGTTATGGGGCATATGGCTACACCTTC

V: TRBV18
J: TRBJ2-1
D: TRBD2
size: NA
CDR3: CASSRGAGGRSYNEQFF
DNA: TGTGCCAGCTCACGGGGAGCGGGAGGGCGATCCTACAATGAGCAGTTCTTC

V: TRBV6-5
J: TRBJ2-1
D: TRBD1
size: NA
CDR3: CASSLIQGARQFF
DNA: TGTGCCAGCAGCCTTATACAGGGGGCGAGGCAGTTCTTC

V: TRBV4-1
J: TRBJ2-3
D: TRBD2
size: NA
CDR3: CASSQGPRIAGVIDTQYF
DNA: TGCGCCAGCAGCCAAGGCCCCCGAATAGCGGGAGTAATAGATACGCAGTATTTT

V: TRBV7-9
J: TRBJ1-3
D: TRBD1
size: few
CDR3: CASSPRDRETAEYF
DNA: TGTGCCAGCAGCCCCCGGGACAGGGAAACAGCGGAATATTTT

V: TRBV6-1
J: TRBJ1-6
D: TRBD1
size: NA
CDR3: CASSLAGGGSPLHF
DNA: TGTGCCAGCAGCTTGGCAGGGGGCGGATCACCCCTCCACTTT

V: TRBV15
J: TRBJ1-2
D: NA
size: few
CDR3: CATSSLAGYGYTF
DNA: TGTGCCACCAGCAGCCTCGCGGGATATGGCTACACCTTC

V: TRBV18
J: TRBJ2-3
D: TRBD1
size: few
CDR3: CASSNRQGQADTQYF
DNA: TGTGCCAGCTCGAACCGACAGGGGCAGGCAGATACGCAGTATTTT

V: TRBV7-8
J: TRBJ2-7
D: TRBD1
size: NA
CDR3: CASSTGGYEQYF
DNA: TGTGCCAGCAGCACAGGGGGCTACGAGCAGTACTTC

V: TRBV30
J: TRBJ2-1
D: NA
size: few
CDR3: CAWSWGGGYNEQFF
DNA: TGTGCCTGGAGTTGGGGGGGCGGATACAATGAGCAGTTCTTC

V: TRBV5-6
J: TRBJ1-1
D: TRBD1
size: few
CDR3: CASSPPGQGSLNTEAFF
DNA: TGTGCCAGCAGCCCGCCGGGACAGGGGTCTTTGAACACTGAAGCTTTCTTT

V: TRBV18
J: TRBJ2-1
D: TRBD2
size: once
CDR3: CASSISGTNEQFF
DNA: TGTGCCAGCTCGATTAGCGGGACCAATGAGCAGTTCTTC

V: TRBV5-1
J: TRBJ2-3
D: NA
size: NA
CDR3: CASSLIYQSTDTQYF
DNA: TGCGCCAGCAGCTTGATCTACCAAAGCACAGATACGCAGTATTTT

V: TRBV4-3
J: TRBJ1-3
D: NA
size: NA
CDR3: CASSPQRSGNTIYF
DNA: TGCGCCAGCAGCCCTCAGCGGTCTGGAAACACCATATATTTT

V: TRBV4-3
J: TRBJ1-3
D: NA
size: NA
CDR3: CASSQGGAWGNTIYF
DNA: TGCGCCAGCAGCCAAGGGGGCGCGTGGGGAAACACCATATATTTT

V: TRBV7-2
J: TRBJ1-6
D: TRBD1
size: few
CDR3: CASSPDRSGSPLHF
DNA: TGTGCCAGCAGCCCGGACAGGTCGGGTTCACCCCTCCACTTT

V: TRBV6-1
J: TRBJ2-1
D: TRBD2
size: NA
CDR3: CASSEWTSDEQFF
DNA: TGTGCCAGCAGTGAATGGACTAGCGATGAGCAGTTCTTC

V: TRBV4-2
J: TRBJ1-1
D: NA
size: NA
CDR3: CASSQVGDTEAFF
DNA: TGTGCCAGCAGCCAAGTCGGGGACACTGAAGCTTTCTTT

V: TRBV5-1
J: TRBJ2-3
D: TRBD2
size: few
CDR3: CASSGPGLAADTQYF
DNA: TGCGCCAGCAGCGGACCGGGACTAGCGGCAGATACGCAGTATTTT

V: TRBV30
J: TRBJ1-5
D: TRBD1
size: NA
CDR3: CAWKMVTGGHLYSNQPQHF
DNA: TGTGCCTGGAAGATGGTGACAGGGGGCCACCTCTATAGCAATCAGCCCCAGCATTTT